A single sample is the source of the 23 T cell receptor beta chains below, sequenced in a study of blood T cells in healthy people across ages. Combining a sample-barcoded 5' primer with a J-beta primer mix, a second PCR ran for roughly 7 to 11 cycles. TCRdb re-derived calls from the 5' RACE reads in MiXCR, one entry per CDR3 protein. The sample holds about 650,000 distinct CDR3 sequences, 52% seen once. The sequenced material came from blood. The receptor source for this set is a woman at least 80 years old in good health.

Note on this clonotype: Since a much larger clone is just one base distant, this may be a read error. The J gene is TRBJ2-7, the V gene TRBV7-2, with a weak D call TRBD2 (5 bases). From germline, CDR1 is SGHTA and CDR2 FQGNSA. This CDR3 is built from 15 residues. CDR3 protein: CANSPRGPTSYEQYF. CDR3 coding DNA: TGTGCCAACAGCCCACGGGGTCCTACCTCCTACGAGCAGTACTTC.

The rearrangement uses TRBV11-2 and TRBJ2-5, with unresolved D. The V end was cut by 3 bases, the J end by 5 bases, with 7 bases between. The CDR3 consists of 12 residues. Germline V gene sequence: CDR1 SGHAT, CDR2 FQNNGV. The CDR3 DNA reads as TGTGCCAGCAGCTTCTCTTACGAGACCCAGTACTTC. It is translated as CASSFSYETQYF.

V is TRBV7-2 and J is TRBJ2-7; D might be TRBD1 or TRBD2, each matching 5 bases. The CDR3 runs to 15 residues. The germline gives CDR1 SGHTA, CDR2 FQGNSA. The V end lost 5 bases, the J end lost 0 bases, and 14 bases lay between the germline ends. The CDR3 reads CASSEGTASSYEQYF. The CDR3 DNA reads TGTGCCAGCAGCGAAGGGACGGCGAGCTCCTACGAGCAGTACTTC.

This clonotype was counted between two and nine times. The gene calls are TRBV18 and TRBJ2-1; 14 positions match TRBD2. This CDR3 is built from 16 residues. Losses at the gene ends were 2 bases for V and 6 bases for J; bases not matched to a gene: 3. From germline, CDR1 is KGHSH and CDR2 LQKENI. The CDR3 nucleotides are TGTGCCAGCTCACCAGGGACTAGCGGGAGCAGCAATGAGCAGTTCTTC. As protein: CASSPGTSGSSNEQFF.

This clonotype showed up many times. The CDR3 region is CASSLGGGGTEAFF. CDR3 coding DNA: TGTGCCAGCAGCTTAGGGGGCGGAGGTACTGAAGCTTTCTTT. The chain is built from TRBV7-2 and TRBJ1-1; a weak D match, TRBD1 (5 bases). Germline V lookup: CDR1 SGHTA, CDR2 FQGNSA. V was shortened by 1 base and J by 5 bases, with 11 bases between the two germline ends. The CDR3 consists of 14 residues.

The chain recombines TRBV29-1 with TRBJ2-5; 7 nucleotides match TRBD1. Germline V gene sequence: CDR1 SQVTM, CDR2 ANQGSEA. Losses at the gene ends were 7 bases for V and 4 bases for J; bases not matched to a gene: 9. This CDR3 region has 13 residues. The chain's CDR3 is CSALQGKRETQYF. The CDR3 coding sequence is TGCAGCGCTCTACAGGGGAAGCGAGAGACCCAGTACTTC.

As for this clonotype: A read error is possible here, since a much larger clone lies one base away. The gene calls are TRBV5-1 and TRBJ2-7; D is unresolved. Trimming cost V 4 bases and J 6 bases, with 17 bases left between them. Germline loops: CDR1 SGHRS, CDR2 YFSETQ. This CDR3 contains 14 residues. The DNA for the CDR3 is TGCGCCAGCAGCCTATCTTTCTCTAAGAGCGAGCAGTACTTC. Protein sequence: CASSLSFSKSEQYF.

The sample holds many counts of this clonotype. The chain is built from TRBV28 and TRBJ2-5; possible D gene TRBD2, 6 bases. This CDR3 spans 14 amino acids. The germline CDR1 and CDR2 sequences are MDHEN and SYDVKM. V was cut by 1 base and J by 4 bases, with 10 bases left in between. The CDR3 protein is CASSLSWRGETQYF. The CDR3 DNA is TGTGCCAGCAGTTTATCTTGGCGGGGAGAGACCCAGTACTTC. Filled out from reference TRBV28 and TRBJ2-5, the complete variable domain reads DVKVTQSSRYLVKRTGEKVFLECVQDMDHENMFWYRQDPGLGLRLIYFSYDVKMKEKGDIPEGYSVSREKKERFSLILESASTNQTSMYLCASSLSWRGETQYFGPGTRLLVL.

The J gene is TRBJ2-7, the V gene TRBV29-1, with TRBD1 as a possible D gene (6 bases). Looked up from germline, CDR1 is SQVTM and CDR2 is ANQGSEA. The V end lost 1 base, the J end lost 2 bases, and 12 bases lay between the germline ends. The CDR3 contains 14 residues. Here the CDR3 reads CSVEVQGQPYEQYF. DNA for the CDR3: TGCAGCGTTGAAGTCCAGGGGCAGCCCTACGAGCAGTACTTC.

The chain couples TRBV6-5 to TRBJ2-1; D possibly corresponds to TRBD1 (6 bases). V was trimmed by 5 bases and J by 3 bases, leaving 8 bases between them. From germline, CDR1 is MNHEY and CDR2 SVGAGI. The CDR3 spans 13 residues. The CDR3 DNA reads as TGTGCCAGCAGTACAGGGTTCTACAATGAGCAGTTCTTC. Its translation is CASSTGFYNEQFF.

The rearrangement joins TRBV2 to TRBJ2-1, with 9 bases fitting TRBD1. This CDR3 has 15 residues. V shed 1 base and J 9 bases; nucleotides not matched to a gene: 7. CDR1 is SNHLY, CDR2 FYNNEI, per germline. For the CDR3, the DNA is TGTGCCAGCAGTGAAGTTTTTGGACAGGGGAGTGAGCAGTTCTTC. This gives the protein CASSEVFGQGSEQFF.

This chain uses TRBV21-1 with TRBJ2-7. TRBV21-1 is annotated as a pseudogene. The CDR3 spans 16 residues. CDR3 loop: CASSKAARPGSYEQYF. The CDR3 DNA follows: TGTGCCAGCAGCAAAGCAGCCAGGCCAGGCTCCTACGAGCAGTACTTC.

This clonotype has a handful of counts. The chain has TRBV7-8 and TRBJ2-5; D is perhaps TRBD2 (5 bases). This CDR3 is 13 amino acids long. Trimming pared 7 bases from V and 5 bases from J, leaving 14 bases between. Germline CDR1 SGHVS, CDR2 FQNEAQ. This CDR3 reads CASIFSDVETQYF. The CDR3 DNA is TGTGCCAGCATCTTTAGCGATGTGGAGACCCAGTACTTC.

This clonotype was observed many times. V usage is TRBV9 and J usage is TRBJ2-7; TRBD1 agrees at 9 bases. This CDR3 has 14 residues. Losses at the gene ends were 2 bases for V and 3 bases for J; bases not matched to a gene: 3. Per germline, CDR1 SGDLS and CDR2 YYNGEE. The CDR3 reads CASSVATGGYEQYF. The CDR3 DNA reads as TGTGCCAGCAGCGTTGCGACAGGGGGCTACGAGCAGTACTTC.

The V call is TRBV13, the J call TRBJ1-6; 10 nucleotides align to TRBD1. The CDR3 loop spans 17 amino acids. The germline V gene encodes CDR1 PRHDT and CDR2 FYEKMQ (reference sequence). V trimming: 5 bases; J trimming: 6 bases; junction bases outside the gene matches: 10. The CDR3 DNA reads as TGTGCCAGCAGCACGTATAAGACAGGGGGCCGTAATTCACCCCTCCACTTT. Its translation: CASSTYKTGGRNSPLHF.

Of note for this clonotype: A much larger clone lies one base from this, so it may be a read error. The V call is TRBV5-1, the J call TRBJ2-5; possible D gene TRBD1, 6 bases. The CDR3 loop spans 16 amino acids. Trimming took 2 bases from V and 2 from J, leaving 16 bases between them. Per germline, CDR1 SGHRS and CDR2 YFSETQ. This chain's CDR3 is CASSLEAQGGQETQYF. CDR3 in DNA: TGCGCCAGCAGCTTAGAGGCGCAAGGGGGACAAGAGACCCAGTACTTC.

The chain has TRBV3-1 and TRBJ2-1; the match to TRBD2 covers 8 bases. From germline, CDR1 is LGHDT and CDR2 YNNKEL (reference sequence). This CDR3 contains 15 residues. V lost 1 base, J lost 5 bases, and 4 bases stayed unmatched. CDR3 bases: TGTGCCAGCAGCCAAGGTATTAGCGGGAACAATGAGCAGTTCTTC. Protein product: CASSQGISGNNEQFF.

This clonotype was counted many times. The CDR3 loop is CSAPALETQYF. The CDR3 bases are TGCAGTGCTCCGGCGCTAGAGACCCAGTACTTC. The J gene is TRBJ2-5, the V gene TRBV20-1; D gene unclear. This CDR3 contains 11 residues. The V gene lost 5 bases and the J gene lost 4 bases, with 8 bases spanning the gap. Germline-derived CDR1 and CDR2 are DFQATT and SNEGSKA (reference sequence).

At least ten counts were recorded for this clonotype. The V and J genes are TRBV4-2 and TRBJ2-1; D not resolved. Germline CDR1 is LGHNA and CDR2 is YNFKEQ. The CDR3 is 12 amino acids. V was shortened by 6 bases and J by 9 bases, with 12 bases between the two germline ends. This CDR3 is CASSLDIGEQFF. The CDR3 nucleotides read TGTGCCAGCAGTCTAGATATTGGTGAGCAGTTCTTC.

This clonotype was recorded once. This chain links TRBV7-7 with TRBJ2-5; D is uncertain. The CDR3 is made up of 13 amino acids. Looked up from germline, CDR1 is SSHAT and CDR2 is FNYEAQ (reference sequence). V lost 6 bases to trimming and J lost 5 bases, with 13 bases between them. The DNA of the CDR3 is TGTGCCAGCAGTCGACCATTTGATGAGACCCAGTACTTC. As protein: CASSRPFDETQYF.

The gene calls are TRBV5-6 and TRBJ1-6; 7 nucleotides line up with TRBD1. V was pared by 3 bases and J by 7 bases, with 10 bases of the junction left unmatched. The CDR3 is made up of 16 amino acids. Per the germline V gene, CDR1 is SGHDT and CDR2 is YYEEEE. In DNA, the CDR3 is TGTGCCAGCAGCTCGGAGACAGGGAGCGGCAATTCACCCCTCCACTTT. This encodes CASSSETGSGNSPLHF.

The CDR3 coding sequence is TGTGCCAGCAGAAGAGATCCCCCGGGACAGAGCTCCTACGAGCAGTACTTC. This sequence encodes CASRRDPPGQSSYEQYF. This rearrangement joins TRBV6-1 to TRBJ2-7; 7 positions match TRBD1. Trimming cost V 6 bases and J 0 bases; bases outside gene matches: 14. Germline CDR1 reads MNHNS; CDR2 reads SASEGT. The CDR3 covers 17 residues.

This sequence joins TRBV12-3 or TRBV12-4 and TRBJ1-5; a weak D match, TRBD1 (6 bases). The CDR3 sequence is 15 residues long. Trimming pared 7 bases from V and 6 bases from J, leaving 19 bases between. The CDR3 region is CASTLLLGGPQPQHF. The DNA for the CDR3 is TGTGCCAGCACCCTTCTCCTGGGGGGGCCTCAGCCCCAGCATTTT.